This T cell receptor beta chain was obtained from a study of regulatory T cells in long-lasting Graves disease (dated by TCRdb to the early 2020s). With regard to the full study: Persistent Graves' disease meant more than 5 years of antithyroid drug treatment with TSH receptor autoantibodies that stayed positive. Patients with persistent Graves' disease were compared with patients with newly diagnosed Graves' disease using TCR sequencing and RNA sequencing of peripheral blood. The study was registered as a clinical trial and conducted in China. A total of roughly 35 samples were covered by TCR sequencing, comprising around 13 persistent and about 20 newly diagnosed Graves' disease patients. Antithyroid drugs had been taken for 10 to 13 years on average by persistent Graves' disease patients in the clinical cohort.

What this sample's time point label stands for: persistent/refractory GD, antithyroid drugs over 5 years with positive TRAb. For both TCR sequencing and RNA sequencing, RNA was extracted from PBMCs in TRIzol. The diagnosis of Graves' disease was made according to American Thyroid Association guidelines. The patients came from an endocrinology department in Xi'an, China. Each patient gave 9 to 10 milliliters of peripheral blood, collected in an EDTA anticoagulant tube. Ficoll Paque Plus density gradient separation was used to isolate PBMCs, and no further T cell sorting was done. An Agilent 2100 Bioanalyzer and agarose gel were used to assess RNA quality, and a NanoDrop 2000 was used to measure RNA concentration. V is clipped by 7 bases and J by 5 bases, and the sequence between their germline boundaries is 11 bases long. From its cysteine to its phenylalanine, the CDR3 spans 12 amino acids. The kept DNA is CDR3 alone, 36 bases in frame from the first base.

The library was prepared using multiplex PCR. Instrument on record: Illumina HiSeq 4000. To build TCR beta libraries, CDR3 regions were amplified by Arm-PCR using iRepertoire HTBI primers. Gel purification was performed on PCR products prior to sequencing. The paper's data handling went like this. Gene usage analysis of CDR3 amino acid clonotypes used the 62 TRBV and more than 13 TRBJ segments found across samples. Filtered high-quality paired reads were merged into contigs using COPE and FqMerger. BLAST was used to align contigs to the IMGT TRBV, TRBD and TRBJ reference genes, and CDR3 was defined following IMGT. Clonotypes above 0.1% frequency were classified as highly expanded clones. Repertoire diversity was measured by Shannon entropy, and V-J evenness by the Gini coefficient. Clonotypes shared by more than one individual were considered public. In TCRdb, the public reads were trimmed at Q25 with fastp and aligned with MiXCR, with productive beta chains retained. Every entry covers one CDR3 protein and lists the most common genes and DNA from its rows. The V and J calls follow TCRdb's processing rather than the paper's. The sample table contains about 470,000 distinct CDR3 sequences; only one count was recorded for about a fifth of them. The top ten clones comprise about 6.6% of the sample.

This clonotype appeared many times. The antigen it recognizes is unknown. The input lacks base qualities; no much larger clone sits a single base away. What the work shows at the level of the full study, not this receptor alone: The authors noted that the small sample size was a limitation that may lower accuracy. Because the primary lesion, thyroid tissue, could not be accessed, the study looked at peripheral blood alone. Sequencing and analysis were limited to the TCR beta chain. TRBV28, TRBJ1-2 and TRBJ2-5 were preferentially used in persistent disease, while TRBV20-1 and TRBJ2-1 were favored in newly diagnosed disease. Compared with newly diagnosed patients, persistent Graves' disease patients had lower TCR Shannon entropy and fewer highly expanded clones, which suggests clonal expansion. A larger number of public clonotypes was shared among persistent patients (fewer than 3,000) than among newly diagnosed patients (around 870).

The source material was peripheral blood mononuclear cells (PBMCs), sampled when the disease was refractory, from a patient treated with antithyroid drugs. The sequence was collected from a female donor with Graves disease. The rearranged chain carries TRBV12-3 or TRBV12-4 and TRBJ1-2; the D gene is unclear. The CDR3: CASKWTAYGYTF. DNA sequence: TGTGCCAGCAAATGGACGGCTTATGGCTACACCTTC.